Described below is a single T cell receptor beta chain sequence and its context. Its specificity is unknown. Germline loops: CDR1 MNHNS, CDR2 SASEGT. The CDR3 sequence is 13 residues long. Trimming pared 2 bases from V and 5 bases from J, leaving 9 bases between. Generated by immunoSEQ multiplex PCR, the TCRdb table keeps only in-frame clones and is missing some. The sample lists 5,000 to 5,500 clones, about two thirds occurring once. This sample was included in a study of early stage breast cancer tumors. Study at large: Average read coverage per sample was approximately 9.1-fold. Findings of the study overall: Blood repertoires resembled normal breast more than tumor. Compared with adjacent normal breast, tumors showed around 2.5-fold denser, more clonal T cells.

Sequencing was done on a sample of normal breast tissue next to the tumor. This sequence was found in a person aged 55 to 69 with breast cancer. This chain uses TRBV6-1 with TRBJ1-1; weak D call: TRBD1 (5 bases). The CDR3 sequence: CASSESGGTEAFF. CDR3 bases: TGTGCCAGCAGTGAAAGTGGGGGAACTGAAGCTTTCTTT.